These 30 T cell receptor beta chains were sequenced from one sample in a study of blood T cell repertoires in COVID-19. Clones were read by immunoSEQ multiplex PCR, and TCRdb kept only the in-frame ones, dropping some. The profile shows some 250,000 clones, about four fifths of them singletons. The specimen was peripheral blood. These receptors were collected from a woman aged 80 or over with acute or convalescent COVID-19.

The V call is TRBV5-8, the J call TRBJ1-1; D call uncertain. Trimming removed 6 bases from V and 6 bases from J, with 15 bases in between. This CDR3 region has 13 residues. Germline lookup yields CDR1 SGHTS and CDR2 YDEGEE. CDR3 sequence: CASNAPQIAEAFF. The CDR3 coding sequence is TGTGCCAGCAACGCCCCTCAGATCGCTGAAGCTTTCTTT.

The CDR3 coding sequence is TGTGCCAGCAGTTTACGACAGGGGGCTGTGACCGGGGAGCTGTTTTTT. This codes for CASSLRQGAVTGELFF. This chain uses TRBV28 with TRBJ2-2; the match to TRBD1 covers 10 bases. Looked up from germline, CDR1 is MDHEN and CDR2 is SYDVKM. J lost 5 bases, V lost 2 bases, and 5 bases had no gene match. CDR3 length: 16 residues.

The genes are TRBV7-3 and TRBJ2-2, with 9 bases identical to TRBD2. Trimming at V came to 0 bases and at J to 3 bases, leaving 5 bases not matched to a gene. Germline-derived CDR1 and CDR2 are SGHTA and FQGTGA. The CDR3 spans 17 residues. DNA of the CDR3: TGTGCCAGCAGCTTAACTAGGGCTAGCGGGGACACCGGGGAGCTGTTTTTT. This encodes CASSLTRASGDTGELFF.

Here the CDR3 reads CAISDRGDEKLFF. For the CDR3, the DNA is TGTGCCATCAGTGACCGGGGGGATGAAAAACTGTTTTTT. The V and J genes are TRBV10-3 and TRBJ1-4, with D possibly TRBD1 on 5 matching bases. The CDR3 contains 13 residues. V lost 3 bases and J 6 bases, leaving 8 bases between the germline ends. Looked up from germline, CDR1 is ENHRY and CDR2 is SYGVKD.

The V and J genes are TRBV3-1 (or the pseudogene TRBV3-2) and TRBJ1-2; 7 bases align to TRBD1. This CDR3 region has 14 residues. The germline gives CDR1 LGHDT, CDR2 YNNKEL (reference sequence). Trimming removed 1 base from V and 2 bases from J; junction bases left unmatched: 1. The CDR3 bases are TGTGCCAGCAGCCAAGCGGACAGGAACTATGGCTACACCTTC. Its protein product is CASSQADRNYGYTF.

The chain employs TRBV10-1 and TRBJ2-2; 7 bases map to TRBD1. V gave up 3 bases and J gave up 4 bases; unmatched junction bases: 5. Germline-derived CDR1 and CDR2 are WNHNN and SYGVQD (reference sequence). CDR3 length: 15 residues. CDR3 region: CASSDRTGSTGELFF. The DNA for the CDR3 is TGCGCCAGCAGTGATCGGACAGGATCCACCGGGGAGCTGTTTTTT.

This chain uses TRBV5-6 with TRBJ2-2; possibly TRBD2 for D (5 bases). This CDR3 contains 15 residues. V dropped 5 bases and J dropped 1 base, with 12 bases sitting between them. Germline values: CDR1 SGHDT, CDR2 YYEEEE. The CDR3 loop reads CASSPTGVNTGELFF. The CDR3 region has the DNA TGTGCCAGCAGTCCGACCGGGGTGAACACCGGGGAGCTGTTTTTT.

The chain recombines TRBV27 with TRBJ2-7; possibly TRBD2 for D (5 bases). This CDR3 spans 14 amino acids. CDR1 is MNHEY and CDR2 is SMNVEV in the germline V gene (reference sequence). Trimming took off 4 bases at V and 3 bases at J, with 13 bases between the two ends. The CDR3 loop is CASSSGLKDYEQYF. In DNA form, the CDR3 reads TGTGCCAGCAGTTCCGGACTCAAGGACTACGAGCAGTACTTC.

This clone occurred once. This chain links TRBV2 with TRBJ2-3, with D unclear. Germline assignment: CDR1 SNHLY and CDR2 FYNNEI. The CDR3 covers 15 residues. Trimming left V 5 bases short and J 6 bases short, with 18 bases between. The CDR3 sequence is CASSPRPARSDTQYF. CDR3 nucleotides: TGTGCCAGCAGTCCCCGCCCCGCCCGGTCTGATACGCAGTATTTT.

This chain links TRBV24-1 with TRBJ1-4, with a weak D call TRBD1 (5 bases). The length of the CDR3 is 15 residues. V was shortened by 4 bases and J by 6 bases, with 14 bases between the two germline ends. Germline V gene data show CDR1 as KGHDR and CDR2 as SFDVKD. CDR3 in DNA: TGTGCCACCAGTGACCCCAAGGGGCCGGATGAAAAACTGTTTTTT. Amino acids: CATSDPKGPDEKLFF.

The gene calls are TRBV7-9 and TRBJ2-5; D might be TRBD1 (6 bases). CDR3 length: 15 amino acids. The germline V gene has CDR1 SEHNR and CDR2 FQNEAQ (reference sequence). The V end was cut by 1 base, the J end by 4 bases, with 13 bases between. The CDR3 reads CASSLVRGGRETQYF. CDR3 coding DNA: TGTGCCAGCAGCTTAGTAAGAGGGGGACGAGAGACCCAGTACTTC.

The chain is built from TRBV5-1 and TRBJ1-4; no firm D call. The CDR3 consists of 14 residues. Germline CDR1 reads SGHRS; CDR2 reads YFSETQ. V lost 4 bases and J 8 bases, leaving 15 bases between the germline ends. The CDR3 bases are TGCGCCAGCAGCACCAGCGGGGATAGCGAAAAACTGTTTTTT. It is translated as CASSTSGDSEKLFF.

This clone came up a few times. The chain is built from TRBV19 and TRBJ1-4; TRBD1 matches at 7 bases. The CDR3 extends over 15 amino acids. V dropped 4 bases and J dropped 3; count of bases not matched to a gene: 5. CDR1 and CDR2 (germline): LNHDA, SQIVND (reference sequence). The CDR3 DNA is TGTGCCAGTAGTACCCGACAGGGCCCTAATGAAAAACTGTTTTTT. Its translation is CASSTRQGPNEKLFF. Complete variable domain (other parts from reference TRBV19 and TRBJ1-4): DGGITQSPKYLFRKEGQNVTLSCEQNLNHDAMYWYRQDPGQGLRLIYYSQIVNDFQKGDIAEGYSVSREKKESFPLTVTSAQKNPTAFYLCASSTRQGPNEKLFFGSGTQLSVL.

The chain uses TRBV3-1 (or the pseudogene TRBV3-2) and TRBJ2-4, with D perhaps matching TRBD2 (6 bases). CDR1 is LGHDT, CDR2 YNNKEL, per germline (reference sequence). CDR3 size: 17 residues. Trimming cost V 5 bases and J 1 base, with 18 bases left between them. The CDR3 nucleotides read TGTGCCAGCAGCTCACTGGGACTTGCCGGGGCCAAAAACATTCAGTACTTC. Translation: CASSSLGLAGAKNIQYF.

The chain links TRBV5-1 to TRBJ1-6; D gene unclear. V lost 0 bases and J lost 5, with 9 bases in between. Germline loops: CDR1 SGHRS, CDR2 YFSETQ. There are 15 residues in the CDR3. The CDR3 spells CASSLGTTDNSPLHF. In nucleotides, the CDR3 is TGCGCCAGCAGCTTGGGTACCACAGATAATTCACCCCTCCACTTT.

This clone was seen more than once but under ten times. The chain uses TRBV19 and TRBJ2-2; D remains unclear. Between the trimmed V and J ends, which lost 2 bases and 0 bases, there was a span of 10 bases. The germline V gene encodes CDR1 LNHDA and CDR2 SQIVND (reference sequence). CDR3 size: 16 residues. The CDR3 spells CASSILEQTNTGELFF. CDR3 nucleotides: TGTGCCAGTAGTATACTCGAGCAAACGAACACCGGGGAGCTGTTTTTT.

The gene calls are TRBV9 and TRBJ2-3; possibly TRBD2 for D (6 bases). Germline lookup yields CDR1 SGDLS and CDR2 YYNGEE. This CDR3 has 16 residues. Trimming shortened V by 3 bases and J by 1 base, and 15 bases separated the two germline ends. The CDR3, as DNA: TGTGCCAGCAGCGACCGGGGGAGCGGGCGCACAGATACGCAGTATTTT. Translated, it gives CASSDRGSGRTDTQYF.

This chain connects TRBV12-3 or TRBV12-4 to TRBJ1-6, with 8 bases aligning to TRBD1. The CDR3 is 13 residues long. The V and J ends lost 3 bases and 9 bases, in that order; junction bases with no gene match: 1. CDR3 loop: CASSLGQVSPLHF. CDR3 in DNA: TGTGCCAGCAGTTTGGGACAGGTTTCACCCCTCCACTTT.

The chain combines TRBV19 with TRBJ1-5, with D unresolved. The CDR3 length is 16 residues. CDR1 and CDR2 from the germline V gene are LNHDA and SQIVND (reference sequence). V lost 3 bases to trimming and J lost 4 bases, with 16 bases between them. The CDR3 region is CASSMLWVTANQPQHF. The CDR3 nucleotides read TGTGCCAGTAGTATGTTATGGGTAACAGCAAATCAGCCCCAGCATTTT.

J is TRBJ1-3 and V is TRBV3-1 (or the pseudogene TRBV3-2); no reliable D call. This CDR3 contains 15 residues. Trimming pared 2 bases from V and 0 bases from J, leaving 8 bases between. Germline V gene data show CDR1 as LGHDT and CDR2 as YNNKEL (reference sequence). CDR3 bases: TGTGCCAGCAGCCAACGAGGTCCCTCTGGAAACACCATATATTTT. This codes for CASSQRGPSGNTIYF.

V and J are TRBV28 and TRBJ1-2; 7 bases align to TRBD1. Germline CDR1 MDHEN, CDR2 SYDVKM. V lost 4 bases to trimming and J lost 4 bases; unmatched junction nucleotides: 6. This CDR3 comprises 14 residues. The CDR3 bases are TGTGCCAGCAGTTCAGGACAGGTCTTCTATGGCTACACCTTC. It is translated as CASSSGQVFYGYTF.

The V gene is TRBV9, the J gene TRBJ1-2; D ambiguous. The CDR3 has 15 residues. Germline values: CDR1 SGDLS, CDR2 YYNGEE. V dropped 0 bases and J dropped 3 bases, with 12 bases sitting between them. The CDR3 protein is CASSVATGRHYGYTF. In DNA, the CDR3 is TGTGCCAGCAGCGTAGCAACGGGTCGCCACTATGGCTACACCTTC.

The chain is built from TRBV2 and TRBJ1-5, with 7 bases fitting TRBD1. The CDR3 consists of 18 residues. J lost 2 bases, V lost 2 bases, and 12 bases had no gene match. Germline V gives CDR1 SNHLY, CDR2 FYNNEI. CDR3 coding DNA: TGTGCCAGCAGTGAACCGGACAGGTTTATTAGTGGCAATCAGCCCCAGCATTTT. Its protein is CASSEPDRFISGNQPQHF.

This rearrangement joins TRBV6-6 to TRBJ2-5, with 11 bases aligning to TRBD2. J lost 5 bases, V lost 11 bases, and 4 bases had no gene match. CDR3 length: 12 amino acids. CDR1 is MNHNY, CDR2 SVGAGI, per germline (reference sequence). The CDR3 loop is CAGSGGAETQYF. In DNA, the CDR3 is TGTGCCGGTAGCGGGGGGGCGGAGACCCAGTACTTC.

V and J are TRBV6-5 and TRBJ1-6; 11 positions agree with TRBD1. Unmatched junction bases numbered 4, after V lost 4 bases and J lost 11 bases. The CDR3 consists of 14 residues. Germline-derived CDR1 and CDR2 are MNHEY and SVGAGI. The CDR3 DNA reads TGTGCCAGCAGTTTCGGGACAGGGGGTACACCCCTCCACTTT. This sequence encodes CASSFGTGGTPLHF.

V is TRBV3-1 (or the pseudogene TRBV3-2) and J is TRBJ1-1; maybe TRBD1 (5 bases). The CDR3 length is 12 residues. The germline gives CDR1 LGHDT, CDR2 YNNKEL (reference sequence). V gave up 4 bases and J gave up 7 bases, with 10 bases separating them. CDR3 DNA: TGTGCCAGCAGCCTAGGGGTAGGTGAAGCTTTCTTT. It specifies CASSLGVGEAFF.

DNA for the CDR3: TGCAGTGCAGCAACTTACGAGCAGTACTTC. Its translation is CSAATYEQYF. The V gene is TRBV20-1, the J gene TRBJ2-7, with no clear D. V was cut by 6 bases and J by 4 bases, with 7 bases left in between. Germline V gene lookup returns CDR1 DFQATT and CDR2 SNEGSKA (reference sequence). There are 10 residues in the CDR3.

This chain uses TRBV5-1 with TRBJ1-6; 7 bases line up with TRBD1. Germline CDR1 SGHRS, CDR2 YFSETQ. After removal of 6 bases from V and 7 bases from J, the junction contained 10 bases not matched to a gene. This CDR3 comprises 15 residues. CDR3 region: CASTREGASNSPLHF. The CDR3 region has the DNA TGCGCCAGCACCCGGGAGGGGGCTTCAAATTCACCCCTCCACTTT.

This chain links TRBV12-3 or TRBV12-4 with TRBJ2-2; perhaps TRBD2 as D (6 bases). V was shortened by 4 bases and J by 6 bases, with 6 bases between the two germline ends. This CDR3 has 12 amino acids. The CDR3 coding sequence is TGTGCCAGCAGTTGGGGGGCCGGGGAGCTGTTTTTT. Its protein is CASSWGAGELFF.

This chain joins TRBV5-1 and TRBJ1-2; D is unresolved. This CDR3 spans 13 amino acids. Germline loops: CDR1 SGHRS, CDR2 YFSETQ. Trimming removed 0 bases at V and 6 bases at J, with 9 bases between. The CDR3 reads CASSLVSGHGYTF. CDR3 bases: TGCGCCAGCAGCTTGGTATCAGGCCATGGCTACACCTTC.